This TCR beta chain was sequenced in a study of identical twins. Study-level results: Analyses of zero insertions could, in part, be confounded by invariant MAIT and iNKT cells.

Healthy Caucasians made up all donors. The trim removed 5 bases at V and 5 bases at J, leaving 9 bases unmatched. Germline values: CDR1 DFQATT, CDR2 SNEGSKA (reference sequence). The CDR3 is 16 residues long. TCRdb ran MiXCR on the 5' RACE reads and lists one entry per CDR3 protein. This repertoire shows about 240,000 distinct CDR3 sequences, more than 9% found once; its top ten account for 10%. This clonotype has a count of ten or more. The antigen remains unidentified. The sequencing input was memory T cells sorted from blood. The clonotype was recovered from a man aged 50-60 years in good health. The rearrangement joins TRBV20-1 to TRBJ2-3, with 14 bases matching TRBD2. DNA of the CDR3: TGCAGTGCTTTGAACCGACTAGCGGGAGGGTTAGATACGCAGTATTTT. Translation gives CSALNRLAGGLDTQYF.